This T cell receptor beta chain was retrieved from a study of PD-1 blockade in classical Hodgkin lymphoma. Germline lookup yields CDR1 SEHNR and CDR2 FQNEAQ (reference sequence). The CDR3 is made up of 15 amino acids. V dropped 5 bases and J dropped 4; count of bases not matched to a gene: 8. All patients experienced relapse after autologous stem cell transplantation, and brentuximab vedotin exposure was variable. This clone is a singleton in its sample. Produced via immunoSEQ multiplex PCR; TCRdb's table is partial and in-frame only. The table lists 43,000 or so clones, roughly 86% of them singletons.

Specimen: peripheral blood mononuclear cells (PBMCs), collected at baseline. The chain is built from TRBV7-9 and TRBJ2-1; 7 bases match TRBD2. This TCR derives from a human donor with classical Hodgkin lymphoma. The CDR3 loop reads CASSNSGTSYNEQFF. In DNA, the CDR3 is TGTGCCAGCAGCAACAGCGGGACCTCATACAATGAGCAGTTCTTC.